One sample yielded the 7 T cell receptor beta chains listed below, sequenced in a study of blood T cell repertoires in COVID-19. Data came from immunoSEQ multiplex PCR; TCRdb stores just in-frame clones and leaves some out. The sample shows about 350,000 clones, 88% of them seen only once. The sequencing input was PBMCs or T cells enriched from blood (not recorded which). These receptor sequences come from a woman aged 25 to 45 who had been exposed to COVID-19.

The DNA for the CDR3 is TGTGCCAGCAGTTTTTTTGGCAGCTATGGCTACACCTTC. This sequence encodes CASSFFGSYGYTF. The chain has TRBV28 and TRBJ1-2; D unresolved. The germline V gene encodes CDR1 MDHEN and CDR2 SYDVKM. The CDR3 totals 13 residues. Trimming pared 3 bases from V and 4 bases from J, leaving 9 bases between.

The chain uses TRBV11-2 and TRBJ2-1, with 11 bases lining up with TRBD2. Germline V gene lookup returns CDR1 SGHAT and CDR2 FQNNGV. The V and J ends lost 4 bases and 7 bases, in that order; junction bases with no gene match: 9. The CDR3 loop spans 16 amino acids. CDR3 coding DNA: TGTGCCAGCAGCTCGGGACTAGCGGATTCCTGGAATGAGCAGTTCTTC. Protein product: CASSSGLADSWNEQFF.

V and J are TRBV19 and TRBJ2-3; 12 positions agree with TRBD2. J gave up 1 base and V 5 bases, and 4 bases lay outside the gene matches. Germline V gene lookup returns CDR1 LNHDA and CDR2 SQIVND (reference sequence). The CDR3 runs to 16 residues. The CDR3 DNA sequence: TGTGCCAGTAGTGCGGGACTAGCGGGCGGCACAGATACGCAGTATTTT. Translation: CASSAGLAGGTDTQYF.

J is TRBJ2-1 and V is TRBV28; no reliable D call. The germline gives CDR1 MDHEN, CDR2 SYDVKM. V lost 7 bases and J lost 3, with 10 bases in between. The CDR3 loop spans 13 amino acids. CDR3 amino acids: CASTAAIYNEQFF. CDR3 DNA sequence: TGTGCCAGCACTGCGGCCATCTACAATGAGCAGTTCTTC.

As DNA, the CDR3 is TGCAGCGACCGGACAGGGAAGAACACTGAAGCTTTCTTT. This translates into CSDRTGKNTEAFF. V usage is TRBV29-1 and J usage is TRBJ1-1; 8 positions agree with TRBD1. This CDR3 has 13 residues. Germline CDR1 and CDR2: SQVTM and ANQGSEA. With 7 bases clipped from V and 1 base from J, the junction kept 5 bases outside the gene matches.

The V gene is TRBV19, the J gene TRBJ2-1; 7 nucleotides align to TRBD1. CDR1 LNHDA and CDR2 SQIVND come from the germline V gene (reference sequence). The CDR3 has 14 residues. Losses at the gene ends were 5 bases for V and 7 bases for J; bases not matched to a gene: 8. The DNA of the CDR3 is TGTGCCAGTAGTGCCTCTCTACAGGGGAATGAGCAGTTCTTC. Protein sequence: CASSASLQGNEQFF.

V gene TRBV9 combines with J gene TRBJ2-1; 9 bases are shared with TRBD2. V shed 0 bases, J shed 0 bases, and the junction held 4 bases outside the gene matches. This CDR3 is built from 17 residues. CDR1 is SGDLS and CDR2 is YYNGEE in the germline V gene. CDR3 sequence reads: CASSVGSGSLSYNEQFF. CDR3 coding DNA: TGTGCCAGCAGCGTAGGTAGCGGGAGTCTCTCCTACAATGAGCAGTTCTTC.